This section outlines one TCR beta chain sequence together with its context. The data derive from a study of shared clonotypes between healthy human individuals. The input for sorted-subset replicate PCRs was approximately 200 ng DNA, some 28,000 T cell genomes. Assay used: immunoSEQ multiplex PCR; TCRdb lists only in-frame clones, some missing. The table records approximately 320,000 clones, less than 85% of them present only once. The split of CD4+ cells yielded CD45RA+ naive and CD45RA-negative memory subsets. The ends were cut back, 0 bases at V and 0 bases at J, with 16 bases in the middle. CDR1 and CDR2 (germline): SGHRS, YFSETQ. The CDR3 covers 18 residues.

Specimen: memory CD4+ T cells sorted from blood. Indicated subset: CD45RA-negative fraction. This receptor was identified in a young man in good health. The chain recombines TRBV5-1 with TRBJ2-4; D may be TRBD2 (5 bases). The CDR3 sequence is CASSLDGGTRLAKNIQYF. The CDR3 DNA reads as TGCGCCAGCAGCTTGGATGGAGGTACTAGACTAGCCAAAAACATTCAGTACTTC.